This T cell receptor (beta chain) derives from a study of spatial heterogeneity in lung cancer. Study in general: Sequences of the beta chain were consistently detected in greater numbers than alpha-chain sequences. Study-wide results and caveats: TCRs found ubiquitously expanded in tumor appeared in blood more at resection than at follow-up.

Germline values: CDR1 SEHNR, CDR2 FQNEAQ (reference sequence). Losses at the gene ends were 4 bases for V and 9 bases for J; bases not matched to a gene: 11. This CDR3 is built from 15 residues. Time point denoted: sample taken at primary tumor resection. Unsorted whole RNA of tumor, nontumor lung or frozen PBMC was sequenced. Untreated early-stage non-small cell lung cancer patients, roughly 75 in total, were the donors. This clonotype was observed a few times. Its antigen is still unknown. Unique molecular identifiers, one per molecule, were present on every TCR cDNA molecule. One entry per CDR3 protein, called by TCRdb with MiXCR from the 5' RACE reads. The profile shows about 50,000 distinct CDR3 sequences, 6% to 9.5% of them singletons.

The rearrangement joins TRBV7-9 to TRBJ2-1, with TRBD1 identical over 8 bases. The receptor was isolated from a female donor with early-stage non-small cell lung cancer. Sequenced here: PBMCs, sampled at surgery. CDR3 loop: CASSSILAGGSEQFF. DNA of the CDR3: TGTGCCAGCAGCTCCATACTAGCAGGGGGCAGTGAGCAGTTCTTC. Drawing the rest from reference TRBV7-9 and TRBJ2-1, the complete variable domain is DTGVSQNPRHKITKRGQNVTFRCDPISEHNRLYWYRQTLGQGPEFLTYFQNEAQLEKSRLLSDRFSAERPKGSFSTLEIQRTEQGDSAMYLCASSSILAGGSEQFFGPGTRLTVL.